Shown below are 14 T cell receptor beta chains from a single sample sequenced in a study of T cells in Graves' hyperthyroidism and ophthalmopathy. RNA transcripts were the template for amplifying TCR beta CDR3 regions. With the HTBI primer set, the TCR CDR3 went through a first round of RT-PCR. TCRdb fed the multiplex PCR reads into MiXCR, producing one record per CDR3 protein. The top ten clones hold about 20% of a sample with about 380,000 distinct CDR3 sequences, around 13% of them seen once. Sequences were obtained from blood. These receptors came from a woman aged 25 to 39 with Graves' ophthalmopathy.

This clonotype was counted many times. The rearrangement uses TRBV30 and TRBJ2-1; possible D gene TRBD1, 5 bases. The V gene lost 0 bases and the J gene lost 7 bases, with 16 bases spanning the gap. This CDR3 contains 15 residues. Germline V CDR1 and CDR2: GTSNPN, SVGIG (reference sequence). CDR3 protein: CAWSVGQRANNEQFF. The CDR3 DNA sequence: TGTGCCTGGAGTGTGGGGCAGCGCGCTAATAATGAGCAGTTCTTC.

This clonotype came up many times. V and J are TRBV11-2 and TRBJ2-5; no reliable D call. The CDR3 is 16 residues long. The ends were cut back, 5 bases at V and 5 bases at J, with 21 bases in the middle. CDR1 and CDR2 (germline): SGHAT, FQNNGV. The CDR3 region is CASSVLRTQNPETQYF. DNA of the CDR3: TGTGCCAGCAGCGTACTGAGGACCCAAAATCCGGAGACCCAGTACTTC.

The chain combines TRBV5-6 with TRBJ1-1, with D possibly being TRBD1 (5 bases). The CDR3 runs 14 residues. Trimming removed 3 bases from V and 4 bases from J, with 13 bases in between. Germline loops: CDR1 SGHDT, CDR2 YYEEEE. CDR3 DNA: TGTGCCAGCAGCTCTGGACACCCCGGCACTGAAGCTTTCTTT. Protein sequence: CASSSGHPGTEAFF. The full variable domain, its missing parts supplied by reference TRBV5-6 and TRBJ1-1, is DAGVTQSPTHLIKTRGQQVTLRCSPKSGHDTVSWYQQALGQGPQFIFQYYEEEERQRGNFPDRFSGHQFPNYSSELNVNALLLGDSALYLCASSSGHPGTEAFFGQGTRLTVV.

The gene calls are TRBV7-3 and TRBJ2-1, with 7 bases aligning to TRBD1. J was trimmed by 5 bases and V by 5 bases; bases with no gene match: 9. There are 15 residues in the CDR3. Germline loops: CDR1 SGHTA, CDR2 FQGTGA. The CDR3 nucleotides are TGTGCCAGCAGCCCCCCCGGACAGGCGAACAATGAGCAGTTCTTC. It is translated as CASSPPGQANNEQFF. Full variable domain (outside the CDR3, taken from reference TRBV7-3 and TRBJ2-1): GAGVSQTPSNKVTEKGKYVELRCDPISGHTALYWYRQSLGQGPEFLIYFQGTGAADDSGLPNDRFFAVRPEGSVSTLKIQRTERGDSAVYLCASSPPGQANNEQFFGPGTRLTVL.

This clonotype was picked up a small number of times. A read error may account for a junction end that differs from germline. V usage is TRBV12-3 or TRBV12-4 and J usage is TRBJ1-4; the match to TRBD1 covers 9 bases. CDR3 length: 19 amino acids. The DNA of the CDR3 is TGTGCCAGCAGTCCCCGAACCGGGACAGGGATCGGGACTAATGGAAAACTGTTTTTT. It encodes CASSPRTGTGIGTNGKLFF.

The table lists this clonotype with a few counts. The rearrangement uses TRBV10-3 and TRBJ2-1; D may correspond to TRBD1 or TRBD2 (5 bases each). The germline CDR1 and CDR2 sequences are ENHRY and SYGVKD. V lost 2 bases to trimming and J lost 5 bases, with 13 bases between them. The CDR3 covers 15 residues. The CDR3, as DNA: TGTGCCATCAGTGAGGCTTCAGGGACCCACAATGAGCAGTTCTTC. Residues: CAISEASGTHNEQFF.

This clonotype showed up just a few times. A read error may explain this, as a much larger clone is one base away. The conserved phenylalanine or tryptophan normally closing the CDR3 is absent here, so this likely arose from a read error. The CDR3 is CASSPFGQSQETQYL. As DNA, the CDR3 is TGTGCCAGCTCACCTTTCGGACAGTCCCAAGAGACCCAGTACCTC. This chain uses TRBV18 with TRBJ2-5; tentative D call: TRBD1 (6 bases). Germline CDR1 and CDR2: KGHSH and LQKENI. Trimming pared 3 bases from V and 1 base from J, leaving 12 bases between. CDR3 length: 15 amino acids.

Many counts were recorded for this clonotype. V and J are TRBV12-3 or TRBV12-4 and TRBJ2-1; tentatively, D is TRBD1 (6 bases). This CDR3 comprises 11 residues. Trimming removed 4 bases from V and 13 bases from J, with 11 bases in between. As DNA, the CDR3 is TGTGCCAGCAGTTCAGGGGTTGATCAGTTCTTC. Its translation: CASSSGVDQFF.

This clonotype has a handful of counts. Here the CDR3 reads CASSFRAENTEAFF. CDR3 nucleotides: TGTGCCAGCAGTTTCCGGGCAGAGAACACTGAAGCTTTCTTT. This chain uses TRBV12-3 or TRBV12-4 with TRBJ1-1; unclear D gene. The CDR3 loop spans 14 amino acids. Trimming removed 3 bases from V and 1 base from J, with 9 bases in between.

This clonotype was picked up many times. The chain recombines TRBV11-2 with TRBJ2-6; D might be TRBD1 or TRBD2, each matching 5 bases. The V end lost 2 bases, the J end lost 3 bases, and 11 bases lay between the germline ends. The germline gives CDR1 SGHAT, CDR2 FQNNGV. The length of the CDR3 is 16 residues. This CDR3 reads CASSLSWGFGANVLTF. As DNA, the CDR3 is TGTGCCAGCAGCTTATCTTGGGGGTTTGGGGCCAACGTCCTGACTTTC.

This clonotype was seen at least ten times. J is TRBJ2-1 and V is TRBV7-9, with TRBD1 as a possible D gene (5 bases). The CDR3 covers 11 residues. Germline CDR1 is SEHNR and CDR2 is FQNEAQ (reference sequence). V was pared by 1 base and J by 15 bases, with 10 bases between. The CDR3 nucleotides read TGTGCCAGCAGCTTAGGTCAGGGCCTGTTCTTC. Translating gives CASSLGQGLFF.

This chain links TRBV4-1 with TRBJ1-4, with D unresolved. Trimming removed 0 bases at V and 0 bases at J, with 8 bases between. CDR1 and CDR2 (germline): MGHRA, YSYEKL. CDR3 length: 16 residues. The CDR3 DNA reads TGCGCCAGCAGCCAAGAACTACATACAACTAATGAAAAACTGTTTTTT. Translation gives CASSQELHTTNEKLFF.

The sample holds many counts of this clonotype. This chain links TRBV13 with TRBJ2-5; TRBD2 aligns across 8 bases. CDR1 is PRHDT and CDR2 is FYEKMQ in the germline V gene (reference sequence). CDR3 length: 16 residues. V trimming: 6 bases; J trimming: 2 bases; junction bases outside the gene matches: 11. CDR3 sequence reads: CASSSHGGASQETQYF. The CDR3 DNA is TGTGCCAGCAGTTCCCACGGGGGGGCAAGTCAAGAGACCCAGTACTTC.

This clonotype was counted at least ten times. The rearrangement joins TRBV28 to TRBJ1-2, with TRBD1 identical over 8 bases. CDR3 length equals 16 residues. V lost 4 bases to trimming and J lost 1 base; unmatched junction nucleotides: 8. From germline, CDR1 is MDHEN and CDR2 SYDVKM. This chain's CDR3 is CASSSYRGALNYGYTF. CDR3 DNA sequence: TGTGCCAGCAGTTCTTACAGGGGGGCCCTTAACTATGGCTACACCTTC.